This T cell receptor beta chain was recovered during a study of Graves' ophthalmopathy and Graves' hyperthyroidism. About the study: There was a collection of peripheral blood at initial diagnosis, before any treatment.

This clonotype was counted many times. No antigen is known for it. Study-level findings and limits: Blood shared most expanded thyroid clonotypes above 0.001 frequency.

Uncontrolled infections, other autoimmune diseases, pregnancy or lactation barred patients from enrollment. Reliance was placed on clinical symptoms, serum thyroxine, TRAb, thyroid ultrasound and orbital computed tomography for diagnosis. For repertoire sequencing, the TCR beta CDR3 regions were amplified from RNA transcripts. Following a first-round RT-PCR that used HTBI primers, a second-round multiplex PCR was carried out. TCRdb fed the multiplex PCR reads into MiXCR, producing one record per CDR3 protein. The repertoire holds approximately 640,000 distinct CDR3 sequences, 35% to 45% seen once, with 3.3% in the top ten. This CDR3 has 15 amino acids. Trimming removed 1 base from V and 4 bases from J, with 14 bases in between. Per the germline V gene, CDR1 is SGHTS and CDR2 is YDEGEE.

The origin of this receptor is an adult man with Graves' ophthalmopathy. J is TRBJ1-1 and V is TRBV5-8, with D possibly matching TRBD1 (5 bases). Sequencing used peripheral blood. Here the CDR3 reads CASSLKRGRSTEAFF. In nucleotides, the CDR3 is TGTGCCAGCAGCTTGAAGAGGGGAAGAAGCACTGAAGCTTTCTTT.